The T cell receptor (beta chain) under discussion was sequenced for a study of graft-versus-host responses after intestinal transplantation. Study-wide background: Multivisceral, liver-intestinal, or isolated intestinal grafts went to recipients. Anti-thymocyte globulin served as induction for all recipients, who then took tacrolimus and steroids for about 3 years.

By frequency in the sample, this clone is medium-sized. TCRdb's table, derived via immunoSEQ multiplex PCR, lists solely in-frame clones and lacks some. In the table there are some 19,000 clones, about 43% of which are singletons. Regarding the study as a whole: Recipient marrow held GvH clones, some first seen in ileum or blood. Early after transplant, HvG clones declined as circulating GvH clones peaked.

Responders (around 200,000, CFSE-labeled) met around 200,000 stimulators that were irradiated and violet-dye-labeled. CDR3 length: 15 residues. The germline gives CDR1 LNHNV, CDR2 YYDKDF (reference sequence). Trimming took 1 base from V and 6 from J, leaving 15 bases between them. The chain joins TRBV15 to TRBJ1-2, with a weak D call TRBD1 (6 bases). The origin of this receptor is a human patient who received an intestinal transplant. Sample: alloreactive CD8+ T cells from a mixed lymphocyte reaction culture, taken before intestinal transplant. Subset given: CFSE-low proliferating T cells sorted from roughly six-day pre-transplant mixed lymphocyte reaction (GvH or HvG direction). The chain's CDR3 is CATSRVGHRKDGYTF. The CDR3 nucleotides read TGTGCCACCAGCAGAGTGGGACATAGGAAGGATGGCTACACCTTC.